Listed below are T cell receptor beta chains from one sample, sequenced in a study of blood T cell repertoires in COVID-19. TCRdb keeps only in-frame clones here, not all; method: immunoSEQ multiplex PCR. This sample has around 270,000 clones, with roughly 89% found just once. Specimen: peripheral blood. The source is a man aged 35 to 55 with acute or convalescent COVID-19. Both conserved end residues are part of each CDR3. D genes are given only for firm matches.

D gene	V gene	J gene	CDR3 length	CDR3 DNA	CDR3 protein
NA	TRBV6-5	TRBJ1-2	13	TGTGCCAGCAGTTATGCCAGGGGCTATGGCTACACCTTC	CASSYARGYGYTF
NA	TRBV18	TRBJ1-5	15	TGTGCCAGCTCACCACTGGGGGCTAGCAATCAGCCCCAGCATTTT	CASSPLGASNQPQHF
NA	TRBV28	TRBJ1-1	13	TGTGCCAGCATCAACGACAGGAACACTGAAGCTTTCTTT	CASINDRNTEAFF
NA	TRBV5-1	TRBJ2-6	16	TGCGCCAGCAGCTTGGATGGAGGACCTGGGGCCAACGTCCTGACTTTC	CASSLDGGPGANVLTF
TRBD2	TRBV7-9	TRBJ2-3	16	TGTGCCAGCAGCCAGCGGGGGGCCGGTATCACAGATACGCAGTATTTT	CASSQRGAGITDTQYF
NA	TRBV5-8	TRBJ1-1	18	TGTGCCAGCAGCTTATTCACCGGGACCTTGTGGGGGGGCACTGAAGCTTTCTTT	CASSLFTGTLWGGTEAFF
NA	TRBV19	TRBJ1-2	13	TGTGCCAGTAGTTCCGAGACAGGCTATGGCTACACCTTC	CASSSETGYGYTF
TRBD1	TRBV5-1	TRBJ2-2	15	TGCGCCAGCACACTCCAGGGGGCAGGCACCGGGGAGCTGTTTTTT	CASTLQGAGTGELFF
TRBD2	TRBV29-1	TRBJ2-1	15	TGCAGCGTTTCCGGGACTAGCGGGGGCATCAATGAGCAGTTCTTC	CSVSGTSGGINEQFF
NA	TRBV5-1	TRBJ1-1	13	TGCGCCAGTCAGGCGGGACTCAACACTGAAGCTTTCTTT	CASQAGLNTEAFF
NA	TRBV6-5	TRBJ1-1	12	TGTGCCAGCAGTCGGGGTGGGACTGAAGCTTTCTTT	CASSRGGTEAFF
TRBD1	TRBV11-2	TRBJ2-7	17	TGTGCCAGCAGCCTACACCACCGGGACAGGTCCTCCTACGAGCAGTACTTC	CASSLHHRDRSSYEQYF
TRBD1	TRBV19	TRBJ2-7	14	TGTGCCAGTAGTATTCCGGGACAGTCCTACGAGCAGTACTTC	CASSIPGQSYEQYF
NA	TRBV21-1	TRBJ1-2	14	TGTGCCAGCAGCAAGGGACAGGGCAACTATGGCTACACCTTC	CASSKGQGNYGYTF